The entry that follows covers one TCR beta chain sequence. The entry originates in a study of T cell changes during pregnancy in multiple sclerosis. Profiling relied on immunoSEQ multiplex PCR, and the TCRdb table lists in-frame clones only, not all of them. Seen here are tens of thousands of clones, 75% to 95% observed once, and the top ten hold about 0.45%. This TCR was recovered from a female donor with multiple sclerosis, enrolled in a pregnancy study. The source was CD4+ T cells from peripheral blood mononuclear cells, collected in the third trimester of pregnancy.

DNA of the CDR3: TGTGCCAGCAGCCGGGGACTAGCGGGAGCCAATGAGCAGTTCTTC. This encodes CASSRGLAGANEQFF. The V and J genes are TRBV14 and TRBJ2-1; TRBD2 matches 14 bases. V gave up 4 bases and J gave up 6 bases; unmatched junction bases: 2. The CDR3 has 15 amino acids. The germline V gene encodes CDR1 SGHDN and CDR2 FVKESK.